A single sample gave rise to the 21 T cell receptor beta chains below, sequenced in a study of blood T cell repertoires in COVID-19. Profiled with immunoSEQ multiplex PCR; TCRdb holds only in-frame clones, not every one. The sample contains about 490,000 clones, 70% to 90% of which appear only once. Source material: peripheral blood. The receptor set was obtained from a human donor in a cohort sampled during active COVID-19.

This clone was detected a few times. V gene TRBV18 combines with J gene TRBJ2-3; 16 bases align to TRBD2. The germline V gene has CDR1 KGHSH and CDR2 LQKENI. This CDR3 contains 18 residues. V dropped 1 base and J dropped 4; count of bases not matched to a gene: 5. For the CDR3, the DNA is TGTGCCAGCTCACCACTACCGGGACTAGCGGGAGGGGCAGATACGCAGTATTTT. It encodes CASSPLPGLAGGADTQYF.

This clone was observed once. V is TRBV7-9 and J is TRBJ2-3, with 7 bases fitting TRBD2. Trimming removed 5 bases from V and 4 bases from J; junction bases left unmatched: 15. The CDR3 covers 17 residues. The germline CDR1 and CDR2 sequences are SEHNR and FQNEAQ (reference sequence). The DNA for the CDR3 is TGTGCCAGCAGCCCCTTGCGGGGAGGGACCTCCCCAGATACGCAGTATTTT. Its protein product is CASSPLRGGTSPDTQYF. The variable domain in full, with the rest retrieved from reference TRBV7-9 and TRBJ2-3, is DTGVSQNPRHKITKRGQNVTFRCDPISEHNRLYWYRQTLGQGPEFLTYFQNEAQLEKSRLLSDRFSAERPKGSFSTLEIQRTEQGDSAMYLCASSPLRGGTSPDTQYFGPGTRLTVL.

The chain combines TRBV3-1 (or the pseudogene TRBV3-2) with TRBJ2-5, with 11 bases matching TRBD2. Germline CDR1 LGHDT, CDR2 YNNKEL (reference sequence). This CDR3 has 22 residues. V lost 7 bases and J lost 2; bases outside the gene matches: 27. CDR3 residues: CASTPARVVAGGPGALQETQYF. The CDR3 nucleotides are TGTGCCAGCACCCCAGCCAGGGTGGTAGCGGGAGGGCCAGGGGCCTTACAAGAGACCCAGTACTTC.

In DNA, the CDR3 is TGCGCCAGCAGCTTATCGCCTGAGTATGGTACGCAGTATTTT. Its translation is CASSLSPEYGTQYF. This chain joins TRBV5-1 and TRBJ2-3; D not resolved. The CDR3 loop spans 14 amino acids. Germline assignment: CDR1 SGHRS and CDR2 YFSETQ. Trimming left V 2 bases short and J 8 bases short, with 15 bases between.

The chain employs TRBV15 and TRBJ1-4, with no clear D. The V and J ends lost 3 bases and 5 bases respectively, with 4 bases between them. Per the germline V gene, CDR1 is LNHNV and CDR2 is YYDKDF (reference sequence). The CDR3 contains 12 residues. The chain's CDR3 is CATSRANEKLFF. The CDR3 DNA reads as TGTGCCACCAGCAGGGCCAATGAAAAACTGTTTTTT. The entire variable domain, with the rest obtained from reference TRBV15 and TRBJ1-4, is as follows: DAMVIQNPRYQVTQFGKPVTLSCSQTLNHNVMYWYQQKSSQAPKLLFHYYDKDFNNEADTPDNFQSRRPNTSFCFLDIRSPGLGDTAMYLCATSRANEKLFFGSGTQLSVL.

The V and J genes are TRBV7-2 and TRBJ2-5; 7 bases agree with TRBD1. Trimming cost V 2 bases and J 2 bases; bases outside gene matches: 2. This CDR3 region has 14 residues. The germline V gene encodes CDR1 SGHTA and CDR2 FQGNSA. This chain's CDR3 is CASSLRGQQETQYF. CDR3 nucleotides: TGTGCCAGCAGCTTAAGGGGGCAGCAAGAGACCCAGTACTTC.

V and J are TRBV7-3 and TRBJ2-2, with TRBD2 matching over 7 bases. Germline V gives CDR1 SGHTA, CDR2 FQGTGA. This CDR3 has 18 amino acids. With V trimmed by 5 bases and J by 6 bases, 18 bases remained unmatched. The CDR3 here is CASSVSATRLAGAGELFF. For the CDR3, the DNA is TGTGCCAGCAGCGTCTCCGCTACTCGACTAGCCGGGGCCGGGGAGCTGTTTTTT. Supplemented by reference TRBV7-3 and TRBJ2-2, the full variable domain reads GAGVSQTPSNKVTEKGKYVELRCDPISGHTALYWYRQSLGQGPEFLIYFQGTGAADDSGLPNDRFFAVRPEGSVSTLKIQRTERGDSAVYLCASSVSATRLAGAGELFFGEGSRLTVL.

The chain couples TRBV4-2 to TRBJ1-2; the D is unclear. CDR3 length equals 12 residues. Germline CDR1 reads LGHNA; CDR2 reads YNFKEQ. Trimming stripped 1 base from V and 5 bases from J, with 5 bases between. CDR3 residues: CASSQGTYGYTF. The CDR3 nucleotides are TGTGCCAGCAGCCAAGGTACATATGGCTACACCTTC.

The chain recombines TRBV11-3 with TRBJ2-7; TRBD2 is a possible D gene (6 bases). In germline, CDR1 is SGHNT, CDR2 YENEEA. V was shortened by 5 bases and J by 7 bases, with 12 bases between the two germline ends. The CDR3 loop spans 12 amino acids. CDR3 DNA sequence: TGTGCCAGCAGCCCAAGGAGGGAGGAGCAGTACTTC. It yields the protein CASSPRREEQYF.

J is TRBJ2-1 and V is TRBV27, with 10 positions matching TRBD2. With 6 bases clipped from V and 8 bases from J, the junction kept 13 bases outside the gene matches. Germline V gene sequence: CDR1 MNHEY, CDR2 SMNVEV (reference sequence). The CDR3 is 16 amino acids. The CDR3: CASRLGGAGGLHEQFF. The CDR3 region has the DNA TGTGCCAGCAGGCTTGGGGGAGCGGGAGGGCTGCATGAGCAGTTCTTC.

The V gene is TRBV2, the J gene TRBJ2-7, with D possibly matching TRBD2 (5 bases). CDR1 is SNHLY, CDR2 FYNNEI, per germline. V was trimmed by 4 bases and J by 6 bases, leaving 10 bases between them. The CDR3 is 12 amino acids. The CDR3 sequence: CASSGDGIEQYF. The CDR3 DNA follows: TGTGCCAGCAGTGGTGACGGGATCGAGCAGTACTTC.

This chain uses TRBV3-1 (or the pseudogene TRBV3-2) with TRBJ2-1; D is perhaps TRBD1 (6 bases). This CDR3 is built from 14 residues. V lost 1 base, J lost 7 bases, and 11 bases lay in between. Germline assignment: CDR1 LGHDT and CDR2 YNNKEL (reference sequence). CDR3 nucleotide sequence: TGTGCCAGCAGCCAAGGAAACAGGGATAATGAGCAGTTCTTC. Its translation: CASSQGNRDNEQFF.

V gene TRBV15 combines with J gene TRBJ2-3, with TRBD1 identical over 8 bases. Germline trimming cut 4 bases from V and 5 bases from J; bases unmatched to any gene: 11. In germline, CDR1 is LNHNV, CDR2 YYDKDF (reference sequence). This CDR3 is built from 16 residues. DNA for the CDR3: TGTGCCACCAGCACCACGGACAGGGCGACGGGAGATACGCAGTATTTT. Its translation is CATSTTDRATGDTQYF. The full variable domain, completed using reference TRBV15 and TRBJ2-3, is DAMVIQNPRYQVTQFGKPVTLSCSQTLNHNVMYWYQQKSSQAPKLLFHYYDKDFNNEADTPDNFQSRRPNTSFCFLDIRSPGLGDTAMYLCATSTTDRATGDTQYFGPGTRLTVL.

This chain connects TRBV6-6 to TRBJ1-3; D is possibly TRBD1 (6 bases). Germline V lookup: CDR1 MNHNY, CDR2 SVGAGI (reference sequence). The CDR3 extends over 15 amino acids. Trimming took off 7 bases at V and 0 bases at J, with 13 bases between the two ends. The CDR3 DNA follows: TGTGCCAGCAACCTAGCGGGACACTCTGGAAACACCATATATTTT. It is translated as CASNLAGHSGNTIYF.

V and J are TRBV6-5 and TRBJ1-4, with a weak D call TRBD1 (6 bases). The length of the CDR3 is 12 residues. The V end lost 6 bases, the J end lost 7 bases, and 9 bases lay between the germline ends. Germline CDR1 reads MNHEY; CDR2 reads SVGAGI. Here the CDR3 DNA reads TGTGCCAGCAGGTCACAGGGTGAAAAACTGTTTTTT. It is translated as CASRSQGEKLFF.

This chain connects TRBV11-3 to TRBJ2-7, with TRBD2 as a possible D gene (5 bases). Germline values: CDR1 SGHNT, CDR2 YENEEA. V dropped 3 bases and J dropped 6 bases, with 9 bases sitting between them. This CDR3 has 12 amino acids. The CDR3: CASSFGVGEQYF. The DNA for the CDR3 is TGTGCCAGCAGCTTCGGGGTGGGCGAGCAGTACTTC.

The chain couples TRBV5-1 to TRBJ2-3, with D hard to call. Trimming took 4 bases from V and 6 from J, leaving 18 bases between them. Germline CDR1 SGHRS, CDR2 YFSETQ. This CDR3 contains 15 residues. The CDR3 region has the DNA TGCGCCAGCAGCCTTATAGCTGGCGCACACGATACGCAGTATTTT. Encoded protein: CASSLIAGAHDTQYF.

The chain is built from TRBV19 and TRBJ1-2; 9 bases map to TRBD1. CDR1 and CDR2 (germline): LNHDA, SQIVND (reference sequence). This CDR3 comprises 15 residues. V lost 2 bases, J lost 4 bases, and 5 bases stayed unmatched. CDR3 in DNA: TGTGCCAGTAGTATAACAGGGGGCGCGGCCTATGGCTACACCTTC. The encoded protein is CASSITGGAAYGYTF.

The chain is built from TRBV4-1 and TRBJ1-1; D is perhaps TRBD1 (5 bases). This CDR3 is built from 13 residues. Germline values: CDR1 MGHRA, CDR2 YSYEKL. Trimming shortened V by 4 bases and J by 6 bases, and 12 bases separated the two germline ends. CDR3 DNA sequence: TGCGCCAGCAGCCCCTGGGAGGGACCTGAAGCTTTCTTT. Its translation: CASSPWEGPEAFF.

The CDR3 DNA sequence: TGTGCCAGCAATCCGGGGATCGGTCAGCCCCAGCATTTT. As protein: CASNPGIGQPQHF. The chain employs TRBV27 and TRBJ1-5; D gene uncertain. The CDR3 length is 13 residues. The germline gives CDR1 MNHEY, CDR2 SMNVEV (reference sequence). Trimming left V 7 bases short and J 6 bases short, with 13 bases between.

V and J are TRBV5-1 and TRBJ2-1; 8 positions match TRBD2. The CDR3 is made up of 15 amino acids. The junction had 11 bases not matched to a gene; V was cut back by 4 bases and J by 8 bases. The germline CDR1 and CDR2 sequences are SGHRS and YFSETQ. This CDR3 reads CASSLLAGGGDEQFF. CDR3 DNA: TGCGCCAGCAGCCTCCTGGCGGGAGGAGGCGATGAGCAGTTCTTC.